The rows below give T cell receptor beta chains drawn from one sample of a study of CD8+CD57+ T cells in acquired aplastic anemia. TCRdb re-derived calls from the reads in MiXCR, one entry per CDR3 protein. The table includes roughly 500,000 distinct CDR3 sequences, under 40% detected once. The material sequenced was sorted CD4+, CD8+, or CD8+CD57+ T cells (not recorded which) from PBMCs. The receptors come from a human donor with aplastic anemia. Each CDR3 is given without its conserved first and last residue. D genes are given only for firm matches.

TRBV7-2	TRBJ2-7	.	ASSLVLGGYEQY
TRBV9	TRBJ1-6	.	ASSVGQVYNSPLH
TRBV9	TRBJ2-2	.	ASSGIGPNTGELF
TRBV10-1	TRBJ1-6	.	ASSESSSNSPLH
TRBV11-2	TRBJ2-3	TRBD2	ASSLVLSGTRDTQY
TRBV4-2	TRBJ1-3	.	ASSPGQTFSGNTIY
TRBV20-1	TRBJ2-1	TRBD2	SARGGLSGSSYNEQF
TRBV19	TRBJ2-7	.	ASSPIGRAGEQY
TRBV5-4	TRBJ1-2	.	ASSSTDRPNYGYT
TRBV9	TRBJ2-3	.	ASSVDNRGVYTDTQY
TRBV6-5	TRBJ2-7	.	ASSSPGYYEQY
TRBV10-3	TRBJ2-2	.	ASSYRRETNTGELF
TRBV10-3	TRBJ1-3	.	AISGQGYGNTIY
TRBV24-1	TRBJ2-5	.	ATTPRGRVQETQY
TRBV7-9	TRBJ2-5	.	ASSLRGGTQY
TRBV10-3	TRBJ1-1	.	AAVGGGNTEAF
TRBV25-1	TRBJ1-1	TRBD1	ASSAFGTGGPNTEAF
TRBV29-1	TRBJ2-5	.	SVEWGAGETQY
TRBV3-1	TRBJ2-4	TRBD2	ASGTGGTKNIQY
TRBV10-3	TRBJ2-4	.	ASSESGIENIQY
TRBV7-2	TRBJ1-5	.	ASSLAHNQPQH
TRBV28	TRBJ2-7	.	ASTTLGQSYEQY
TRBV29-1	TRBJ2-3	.	SVRHGQSTDTQY
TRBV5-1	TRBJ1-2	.	ASSSSGRDGYT
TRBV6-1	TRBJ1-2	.	ATLPPAGRYGYT
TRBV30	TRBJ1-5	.	AWSAEELGQPQH
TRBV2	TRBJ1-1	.	ASSEAGVNTEAF
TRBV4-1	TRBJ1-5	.	ASSQQTSDYKPQH
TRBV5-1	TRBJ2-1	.	ASREQVVGEQF